The 4 T cell receptor beta chains below come from one sample, sequenced in a study of shared clonotypes between healthy human individuals. This table comes from immunoSEQ multiplex PCR, and its TCRdb copy is limited to in-frame clones, with some not included. Of hundreds of thousands of clones listed, about 95% are singletons. The sequencing input was naive CD4+ T cells sorted from blood. Specified subset: CD45RA+ positively selected. The receptors derive from a woman aged 25 to 39 in good health.

The V call is TRBV11-1, the J call TRBJ2-7, with 9 positions matching TRBD2. Unmatched junction bases numbered 24, after V lost 5 bases and J lost 7 bases. This CDR3 is built from 19 residues. Per germline, CDR1 SGHAT and CDR2 FQDESV (reference sequence). This CDR3 is CASSPKLGSGRWGAEEQYF. The CDR3 DNA reads TGTGCCAGCAGCCCAAAATTGGGTAGCGGGAGATGGGGCGCGGAAGAGCAGTACTTC.

The chain joins TRBV29-1 to TRBJ1-4, with D possibly being TRBD1 (5 bases). CDR1 and CDR2 from the germline V gene are SQVTM and ANQGSEA. Trimming removed 4 bases from V and 4 bases from J, with 10 bases in between. The CDR3 spans 13 residues. The CDR3 bases are TGCAGCGTTGGGACACGTCGTAATGAAAAACTGTTTTTT. It translates to CSVGTRRNEKLFF.

The J gene is TRBJ2-6, the V gene TRBV6-4; TRBD1 aligns across 7 bases. The CDR3 has 15 residues. The germline gives CDR1 MRHNA, CDR2 SNTAGT. With 2 bases clipped from V and 2 bases from J, the junction kept 0 bases outside the gene matches. The CDR3 protein is CASSDTGAGANVLTF. CDR3 nucleotide sequence: TGTGCCAGCAGTGACACAGGGGCTGGGGCCAACGTCCTGACTTTC.

The J gene is TRBJ2-1, the V gene TRBV7-2; D not certain. V was cut by 5 bases and J by 4 bases, with 15 bases left in between. Germline V lookup: CDR1 SGHTA, CDR2 FQGNSA. The CDR3 spans 15 residues. In DNA, the CDR3 is TGTGCCAGCAGCCCACGACTCGGAGAGTACAATGAGCAGTTCTTC. Protein product: CASSPRLGEYNEQFF.